These 8 T cell receptor beta chains originate from one sample sequenced in a study of early T cells in non-severe SARS-CoV-2 infection (dated by TCRdb to about 2021). Receptor amplification or capture employed 5' RACE. Instrument on record: NextSeq 500. TCRdb handled the public reads itself, with Q25 trimming in fastp and clone calling in MiXCR, and kept productive beta chains. Rows merge per CDR3 protein into single entries with the most common DNA and genes. For this sample the table gives about 71,000 distinct CDR3 sequences, of which 9.5% to 15% were detected only once. Roughly 2.5% of the sample is taken by the ten largest. The sample consisted of whole blood, taken at baseline. These receptors were taken from an adult who was a healthcare worker with PCR-confirmed SARS-CoV-2 infection or an uninfected control (not recorded which).

This clonotype was seen a few times. This chain uses TRBV6-2 or TRBV6-3 with TRBJ2-6; weak D call: TRBD1 (6 bases). V lost 8 bases and J lost 2, with 19 bases in between. Germline V gene sequence: CDR1 MNHEY, CDR2 SVGEGT. CDR3 size: 17 residues. In DNA form, the CDR3 reads TGTGCCAGCCAGGGACACCTAGCAGTTGCTGGGGCCAACGTCCTGACTTTC. The encoded protein is CASQGHLAVAGANVLTF.

This clonotype was observed a few times. The chain couples TRBV20-1 to TRBJ1-1; perhaps TRBD1 as D (5 bases). V was clipped by 0 bases and J by 7 bases, with 9 bases between them. The CDR3 contains 12 residues. CDR1 and CDR2 from the germline V gene are DFQATT and SNEGSKA (reference sequence). CDR3 in DNA: TGCAGTGCTAGAGAGGGAACAGGTGAAGCTTTCTTT. Its protein is CSAREGTGEAFF.

The chain couples TRBV28 to TRBJ2-7; 7 bases align to TRBD1. There are 15 residues in the CDR3. The germline CDR1 and CDR2 sequences are MDHEN and SYDVKM. V lost 4 bases to trimming and J lost 6 bases; unmatched junction nucleotides: 12. The DNA for the CDR3 is TGTGCCAGCAGTTCGGTTAACAGGGGACAGCGCGAGCAGTACTTC. This gives the protein CASSSVNRGQREQYF.

The rearrangement joins TRBV6-2 or TRBV6-3 to TRBJ2-3, with D perhaps TRBD1 (6 bases). With 6 bases removed from V and 2 bases from J, the gap between germline ends came to 12 bases. The CDR3 is made up of 14 amino acids. The germline gives CDR1 MNHEY, CDR2 SVGEGT. The CDR3 sequence is CASSATGDTDTQYF. The DNA for the CDR3 is TGTGCCAGCAGCGCGACAGGAGACACAGATACGCAGTATTTT.

The rearrangement uses TRBV6-5 and TRBJ1-1; D is perhaps TRBD1 (5 bases). The CDR3 covers 14 residues. Trimming cost V 6 bases and J 1 base, with 12 bases left between them. Germline V gene lookup returns CDR1 MNHEY and CDR2 SVGAGI. CDR3: CASSRGVSNTEAFF. Written as DNA, the CDR3 is TGTGCCAGCAGCAGAGGGGTCTCGAACACTGAAGCTTTCTTT.

The V gene is TRBV20-1, the J gene TRBJ2-1; tentative D call: TRBD1 (5 bases). Germline-derived CDR1 and CDR2 are DFQATT and SNEGSKA (reference sequence). The CDR3 totals 16 residues. Trimming pared 2 bases from V and 4 bases from J, leaving 18 bases between. The CDR3: CSARNGWQGKYNEQFF. In DNA form, the CDR3 reads TGCAGTGCTAGAAACGGGTGGCAGGGAAAATACAATGAGCAGTTCTTC.

This clonotype was counted between two and nine times. The CDR3 DNA is TGTGCCAGCAGCTTGTATGCCCTCTCCTACGAGCAGTACTTC. This codes for CASSLYALSYEQYF. The chain has TRBV5-6 and TRBJ2-7; D ambiguous. Trimming took off 1 base at V and 0 bases at J, with 8 bases between the two ends. CDR1 is SGHDT, CDR2 YYEEEE, per germline. The CDR3 extends over 14 amino acids.

Many counts were recorded for this clonotype. V gene TRBV10-3 combines with J gene TRBJ1-2; 9 bases line up with TRBD1. Trimming cost V 7 bases and J 7 bases; bases outside gene matches: 7. The CDR3 has 13 residues. Germline CDR1 is ENHRY and CDR2 is SYGVKD. CDR3 amino acids: CAITGQGGRGYTF. In DNA form, the CDR3 reads TGTGCCATCACGGGACAGGGAGGTCGTGGCTACACCTTC.